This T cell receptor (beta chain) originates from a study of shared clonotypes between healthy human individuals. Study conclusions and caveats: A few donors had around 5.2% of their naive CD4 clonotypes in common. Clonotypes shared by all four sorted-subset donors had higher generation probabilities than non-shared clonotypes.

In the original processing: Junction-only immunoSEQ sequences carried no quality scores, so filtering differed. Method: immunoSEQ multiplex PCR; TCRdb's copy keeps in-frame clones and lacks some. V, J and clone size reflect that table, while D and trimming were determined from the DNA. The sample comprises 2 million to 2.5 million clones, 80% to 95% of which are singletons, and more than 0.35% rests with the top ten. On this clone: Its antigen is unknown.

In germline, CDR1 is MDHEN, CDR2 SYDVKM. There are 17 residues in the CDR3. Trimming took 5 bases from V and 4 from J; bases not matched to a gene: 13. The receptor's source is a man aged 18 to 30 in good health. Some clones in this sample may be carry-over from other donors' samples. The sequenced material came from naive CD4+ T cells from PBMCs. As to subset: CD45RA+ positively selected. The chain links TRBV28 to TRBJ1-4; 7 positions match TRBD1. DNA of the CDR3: TGTGCCAGCAGTCCCTCGGAGGGGGCGCGAGGTAATGAAAAACTGTTTTTT. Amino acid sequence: CASSPSEGARGNEKLFF.